This TCR beta chain emerged from a study of long-term antiretroviral therapy in people with HIV. Between the trimmed V and J ends, which lost 4 bases and 3 bases, there was a span of 16 bases. Germline-derived CDR1 and CDR2 are SGHVS and FNYEAQ. This CDR3 comprises 15 residues. An immunoSEQ assay, version v3.0, was performed at survey level. Method: immunoSEQ multiplex PCR; TCRdb's copy keeps in-frame clones and lacks some. The sample consists of 25,000 to 35,000 clones, 86% of them appearing once. The content of samples before DNA extraction was roughly 0.95-10 million cryopreserved PBMC. The sequencing used unsorted PBMCs, collected 0.8 years after starting antiretroviral therapy. The clonotype was recovered from a woman aged 25 to 39 with HIV. The chain has TRBV7-6 and TRBJ2-7; D might be TRBD2 (6 bases). The CDR3 loop is CASSSKTGVYYEQYF. For the CDR3, the DNA is TGTGCCAGCAGCTCCAAGACGGGGGTGTACTACGAGCAGTACTTC.